The TCR beta chain under discussion was sequenced for a study of OX40 agonist ivuxolimab in advanced cancers. Profiled with immunoSEQ multiplex PCR; TCRdb holds only in-frame clones, not every one. The sample consists of about 87,000 clones, about 86% of them appearing once. Trimming took 2 bases from V and 5 from J; bases not matched to a gene: 4. CDR3 length equals 14 residues. The germline V gene encodes CDR1 SGHTA and CDR2 FQGNSA. This clonotype was sampled from an adult with an advanced solid tumor such as melanoma, head and neck, liver or kidney cancer. The chain recombines TRBV7-2 with TRBJ1-2; 8 bases agree with TRBD1. The sample here was CD4+ or CD8+ T cells sorted from blood, taken in a trial of the OX40 agonist ivuxolimab. The CDR3, as DNA: TGTGCCAGCAGCTTATTTACAGGGGGATATGGCTACACCTTC. It yields the protein CASSLFTGGYGYTF.